This T cell receptor (beta chain) emerged from a study of cytomegalovirus exposure and HLA in healthy donors (dated by TCRdb to the late 2010s). Regarding the complete study: An earlier analysis of roughly 630 of the donors reported approximately 270 Gb of sequence data and some 100 million unique TCR beta sequences from 150 million to 200 million T cells. Because of strong linkage in the cohort, five DR-DQ haplotypes were treated as single units for association and clustering. The number of donors typed differed by locus, with roughly 629-640 for A, B, C, DRB1 and DQB1, more than 500 for DQA1, under 610 for DPA1, and 400 to 490 for DPB1. The study combined high-throughput TCR immunosequencing, statistical association of individual TCRs with disease status, and machine learning to predict cytomegalovirus infection status. HLA typing included class I and class II loci at four-digit resolution. A later analysis re-examined previously published TCR beta repertoires from roughly 720 donors and added high-resolution HLA genotyping to investigate patterns of TCR occurrence. Besides the first cohort of around 700 subjects, a separate validation cohort made up of about 120 different subjects was used. In the later analysis, no new phenotypic data were used to find candidate immune exposures; instead, reliance was placed on TCR beta sequences and their occurrence across donors. Every discovery cohort repertoire had been produced on one sequencing platform. Roughly 300 gigabases of sequencing data and approximately 85 million unique TCR sequences were included in an early release covering 550 to 650 HLA-typed donors. Among around 400 genotyped donors of the cohort, an average of approximately 230,000 unique TCR beta nucleotide sequences were sequenced per donor, approximately 20% of them non-productive. Genome-wide SNP genotypes for about 65% of the 666 donors were used in a later genetic analysis, which treated that subset as a discovery cohort. The study was designed to test whether signatures of past pathogen exposure could be identified by cataloging public T cell receptors. An earlier analysis of 587 of the donors used high-throughput TCR beta sequencing to judge whether each TCR beta V gene segment behaved as functional or pseudogenic. Donor age, sex, ethnicity and CMV serostatus were collected together with the repertoire data. Among the roughly 410 genotyped donors, around 79% belonged to the genetic ancestry cluster associated with self-reported Caucasian donors. The T cell repertoires of around 730 subjects were profiled by immunosequencing and related to cytomegalovirus serostatus.

The CDR3 starts with the cysteine, ends with the phenylalanine, and has 16 residues. CDR3 DNA is the only sequence kept; it has 48 bases, read in frame from the first base. Looking up the germline V gene yields CDR1 ENHRY and CDR2 SYGVKD. Germline trimming amounts to 10 bases on V and 0 bases on J, with 11 as the count of junction bases outside the gene matches. The study at large found these results: Three of the identified cytomegalovirus-associated TCR beta chains were confirmed in vitro to be specific for cytomegalovirus antigens. Some IMGT-functional V segments, including TRBV6-2 and TRBV6-3, could not be distinguished by the 87-base-pair reads and were therefore excluded. A further reported finding was that TCR beta sequences accurately predicted the HLA-A and HLA-B alleles for most subjects in the first cohort. Because some donors lacked HLA typing at each locus, the association tests relied only on the typed subset. An earlier analysis of around 600 of the donors showed that most TCR beta V segments appeared in productive rearrangements either about 90% or about 30% of the time, which broadly matched IMGT annotations. In a later genetic analysis, a missense DCLRE1C variant was associated with V-gene and J-gene trimming of TCR beta chains, and the association was replicated in an independent cohort. The cohort was sequenced for TCR beta chains only, and without alpha or paired-chain data the features that could be detected were limited. Most TCR sequences were seen in very few donors, while some public TCRs were found in many individuals. A later analysis found that most CMV-associated TCR beta chains appeared HLA-restricted, with HLA associations seemingly driven largely by CMV exposure. A later analysis associated around 16,000 TCR beta sequences with specific HLA alleles at a false discovery rate of 0.05. Linkage disequilibrium might explain the correlated functional status among segregating V segments, but an unknown experimental factor could not be excluded. A cluster of highly shared sequence variants was judged likely to represent a technical artifact of the sequencing pipeline. In a later analysis, TCR association rates were found to vary across HLA loci, with the most associated TCRs seen for DRB1 alleles and the fewest for HLA-C alleles. When HLA alleles, especially DR and DQ, strongly co-occurred, attributing TCR associations to individual alleles was difficult. The classifier was reported to diagnose cytomegalovirus status with high specificity and sensitivity in both the original cohort and the validation cohort. CMV serostatus was the only immune exposure information available for the cohort. A later genetic analysis reported fewer N-insertions in productive TCRs among donors in an Asian-associated ancestry cluster than the roughly 700-donor mean. The study listed approximately 150 TCR beta chains as associated with cytomegalovirus. In a later analysis, HLA-associated TCR beta chains were found to be more clonally expanded and to have lower generation probabilities than equally common non-associated chains. A later analysis reported that several top co-occurrence clusters appeared linked to parvovirus B19, influenza, CMV and Epstein-Barr virus. The authors suggested that the approach could potentially be generalized to other disease states and immunological phenotypes. Presence/absence analyses assumed roughly uniform sequencing depth across donors, an assumption that may not hold. Because counts were too low, more than 15 rarely observed V segments, including chromosome 9 orphons, were left out of the earlier analysis of 587 of the donors.

The cohort comprised some 680 healthy bone marrow donors. At the time of sampling, every cohort member was nominally healthy, though immune exposures that went unrecorded were likely present. The donor was CMV seronegative and was included in the group of about 350 seronegative cohort members. Each donor provided a peripheral blood sample, and peripheral blood mononuclear cells were used for TCR beta sequencing. Genomic DNA extraction from the blood cell samples was performed with the Qiagen DNeasy Blood Extraction Kit. Comment on this clone: The antigen it binds to is not known. Within one base of it there is no much larger clone, and no base qualities were kept.

Library preparation used the immunoSEQ multiplex PCR assay. For the multiplex PCR, a mixture combining 60 forward primers for TCR Vbeta segments and 13 reverse primers for TCR Jbeta segments was used. The CDR3 region of rearranged TCR beta genes was amplified from genomic DNA with a multiplex PCR assay. On the Illumina HiSeq System, the amplified TCR beta libraries were sequenced as 87-base-pair reads. In the original analysis: A later analysis counted tens of millions of unique TCR beta chains across the 700 or so repertoires, and around 9.9 million of these chains were shared by at least two donors. Raw reads were error-corrected and collapsed into unique sequences with a nearest-neighbor algorithm that merged closely related sequences to remove PCR and sequencing errors. To assign V, D and J gene segments, CDR3 sequences were aligned to IMGT reference sequences. Each retained sequence needed at least a six-nucleotide match to both a V gene segment and a J gene segment. A rearrangement counted as productive if the CDR3 had no stop codons and remained in frame with V and J, and every other rearrangement counted as non-productive. CDR3 was defined by IMGT convention, running from the second conserved V-encoded cysteine to the conserved J-encoded phenylalanine. The earlier analysis of 500 to 750 of the donors excluded any sequence lacking an unambiguous match to a single V gene segment. An earlier analysis of 500 to 700 of the donors classified V segments as functional when productive rearrangements were above 56.7% and as segregating when the standard deviation between donors was above 5%. To diagnose cytomegalovirus status from the catalog of TCR beta chain sequences, a statistical classification framework was built. In a later analysis, V and J genes were assigned by comparing TCR nucleotide sequences against IMGT/GENE-DB human TR gene sequences. A later analysis assigned CDR3 sequences and most-parsimonious VDJ recombination scenarios with the TCRdist pipeline. In a later analysis, every TCR beta chain was defined by the combination of its CDR3 amino acid sequence and its V-gene family, and reads without a unique V-gene family were dropped. In a later analysis, nearly 600 highly shared, low-generation-probability nucleotide sequences were removed to address suspected cross-contamination and a sequencing artifact. In a later analysis, a clonal expansion index for each public chain was calculated from normalized within-repertoire ranks of inferred template counts. In a later analysis, generation probabilities were computed with a VDJ recombination model fitted to out-of-frame rearrangements, and the resulting probabilities were checked against IGoR. In a later analysis, TCR-TCR, TCR-HLA and TCR-CMV co-occurrence was scored with hypergeometric tests, and a repertoire-size bias correction was applied to TCR pairs. A later analysis estimated false discovery rates by permuting HLA or CMV assignments 20 times. In a later analysis, co-occurring TCRs were grouped using DBSCAN, with TCRdist sequence similarity added in when clustering inside HLA-allele-positive subsets. Co-occurrence clustering excluded repertoires with fewer than 30,000 or more than 120,000 public chains, plus five with anomalous nucleotide sharing. Drawn from immuneACCESS, this table holds only the in-frame rearrangements with V and J called that TCRdb kept. Clones are partly lost; checked studies trace under half to an unresolved V gene and leave the rest unexplained. V and J calls and clone size are as listed in that table; D and trimming were resolved from the DNA. Across this sample there are 150,000 to 200,000 clones, with approximately 85% seen only once. The ten biggest clones cover about 1.8% of the sample.

Sequenced input: PBMCs. The chain couples TRBV10-3 to TRBJ1-4; TRBD1 agrees with 7 junctional bases. The source of this sequence is a man aged 18 to 29 in good health and CMV-seronegative. The CDR3 region reads CATSHGTATTNEKLFF. The DNA sequence is given as TGTGCCACCAGCCATGGGACAGCCACAACTAATGAAAAACTGTTTTTT.